Following are 4 T cell receptor beta chains from one sample sequenced in a study of post-analysis software for immune sequencing data (dated by TCRdb to between 2014 and 2016). Library preparation was by PCR. Sequenced using an Illumina HiSeq 2500. To reduce PCR and sequencing biases, unique molecular identifiers were built into the TCR beta cDNA libraries. The public reads were quality trimmed at Q25 with fastp and then assembled into clones with MiXCR by TCRdb, keeping productive beta chains. Each CDR3 protein appears once, grouped with its most common genes and DNA. Recorded for this sample are about 430,000 distinct CDR3 sequences; roughly 38% of them occurred a single time. In total, the top ten clones hold about 7.6% of the sample. General study outcomes and caveats: About five TRBV segments, including TRBV5-6, TRBV5-1 and TRBV20-1, were significantly more frequent in patients than controls.

Their antigens remain unidentified. The sequenced sample consisted of blood. Every receptor here comes from a girl aged 2-9 years with multiple sclerosis.

This clonotype was detected only a few times. The CDR3 DNA reads TGCGCCAGCAGCTTGTCGGATAGCGGGAACCCAGATACGCAGTATTTT. As protein: CASSLSDSGNPDTQYF. V is TRBV5-1 and J is TRBJ2-3, with 8 bases fitting TRBD2. V shed 1 base and J 4 bases; nucleotides not matched to a gene: 8. CDR3 length: 16 amino acids. From germline, CDR1 is SGHRS and CDR2 YFSETQ.

This clonotype was seen only a few times. This chain uses TRBV29-1 with TRBJ1-5; D is perhaps TRBD1 (6 bases). Germline V lookup: CDR1 SQVTM, CDR2 ANQGSEA. This CDR3 has 13 residues. V lost 4 bases and J lost 4, with 11 bases in between. Written as DNA, the CDR3 is TGCAGCGTTGTCGTGCAGGGGAATCAGCCCCAGCATTTT. It specifies CSVVVQGNQPQHF.

The chain employs TRBV5-1 and TRBJ2-3, with 10 positions matching TRBD2. After removal of 0 bases from V and 3 bases from J, the junction contained 10 bases not matched to a gene. This CDR3 has 18 amino acids. CDR1 is SGHRS and CDR2 is YFSETQ in the germline V gene. CDR3 bases: TGCGCCAGCAGCTTGGGTAGCGGGGGGACACGGTGGACAGATACGCAGTATTTT. It yields the protein CASSLGSGGTRWTDTQYF.

The V and J genes are TRBV6-2 or TRBV6-3 and TRBJ1-2; D remains unclear. Germline V gives CDR1 MNHEY, CDR2 SVGEGT. The CDR3 runs 17 residues. Trimming left V 4 bases short and J 8 bases short, with 26 bases between. CDR3 in amino acids: CASSSGEPWRLVSGYTF. CDR3 DNA: TGTGCCAGCAGTTCGGGTGAACCTTGGCGTCTCGTCTCGGGCTACACCTTC.